These 21 T cell receptor beta chains came from one sample sequenced in a study of beta chain features in type 1 diabetes. Reverse transcription of all isolated RNA meant that expressed TCRB transcripts were sequenced. Clones were sequenced by immunoSEQ multiplex PCR, and TCRdb holds only the in-frame ones, with some missing. The table shows fewer than 200,000 clones, with roughly an eighth occurring only once. Source material: central memory CD4+ T cells from blood. These receptors all stem from a woman aged 18-35 years in good health.

V usage is TRBV5-1 and J usage is TRBJ2-1; 7 bases agree with TRBD2. Germline lookup yields CDR1 SGHRS and CDR2 YFSETQ. The trim removed 1 base at V and 0 bases at J, leaving 13 bases unmatched. The CDR3 length is 19 residues. The CDR3, as DNA: TGCGCCAGCAGCTTGCCTCGGGACTACTTCCGGAGCTCCTACAATGAGCAGTTCTTC. It codes for CASSLPRDYFRSSYNEQFF.

V and J are TRBV4-2 and TRBJ2-7; TRBD2 aligns across 8 bases. V trimming: 1 base; J trimming: 0 bases; junction bases outside the gene matches: 5. Germline CDR1 LGHNA, CDR2 YNFKEQ. The CDR3 runs 16 residues. The CDR3 reads CASSQVVSGNSYEQYF. The CDR3 region has the DNA TGTGCCAGCAGCCAAGTGGTTAGCGGGAACTCCTACGAGCAGTACTTC.

The rearrangement uses TRBV28 and TRBJ1-2; 8 positions match TRBD1. The CDR3 contains 14 residues. J was trimmed by 2 bases and V by 5 bases; bases with no gene match: 4. Germline values: CDR1 MDHEN, CDR2 SYDVKM. The chain's CDR3 is CASSQRTGNYGYTF. The CDR3 bases are TGTGCCAGCAGTCAAAGGACAGGGAACTATGGCTACACCTTC.

This clone has more than one count but fewer than ten. This chain connects TRBV9 to TRBJ2-1; D possibly corresponds to TRBD2 (6 bases). Per germline, CDR1 SGDLS and CDR2 YYNGEE. The CDR3 sequence is 15 residues long. V lost 3 bases and J lost 8, with 18 bases in between. The CDR3 protein is CASSERSGEGDEQFF. The CDR3 DNA is TGTGCCAGCAGCGAGAGATCGGGAGAAGGGGATGAGCAGTTCTTC.

The chain uses TRBV2 and TRBJ2-3; TRBD2 agrees at 9 bases. Trimming at V came to 10 bases and at J to 7 bases, leaving 9 bases not matched to a gene. This CDR3 comprises 13 residues. From germline, CDR1 is SNHLY and CDR2 FYNNEI. The CDR3 here is CATGAGGSYTQYF. Written as DNA, the CDR3 is TGTGCCACCGGAGCGGGGGGTTCATATACGCAGTATTTT.

The genes are TRBV30 and TRBJ2-7, with D possibly matching TRBD1 (6 bases). Looked up from germline, CDR1 is GTSNPN and CDR2 is SVGIG (reference sequence). CDR3 length: 14 amino acids. Trimming took 3 bases from V and 1 from J, leaving 13 bases between them. CDR3 DNA: TGTGCCTGGAGGGACCCGGGACAATCCTACGAGCAGTACTTC. Translated, it gives CAWRDPGQSYEQYF.

In its sample, this clone was seen once. The chain joins TRBV21-1 to TRBJ2-7; the table's D call, TRBD2, was not checked against the DNA. TRBV21-1 is given as a pseudogene. The CDR3 is 13 residues long. CDR3 protein: CASSLGAGREQYF. The CDR3 DNA is TGTGCCAGCAGCTTGGGCGCGGGGCGCGAGCAGTACTTC.

The chain uses TRBV30 and TRBJ2-7; TRBD2 matches at 12 bases. Germline CDR1 is GTSNPN and CDR2 is SVGIG (reference sequence). This CDR3 comprises 19 residues. The V gene end was trimmed by 2 bases and the J gene end by 4 bases; junction bases not matched to a gene: 18. The CDR3 DNA reads as TGTGCCTGGAGTTCCGGACTAGCGGGGTCTTGGAGGCTAGGGTACGAGCAGTACTTC. Its protein product is CAWSSGLAGSWRLGYEQYF.

This clone was observed a handful of times. This chain links TRBV7-9 with TRBJ2-4; 8 positions match TRBD2. This CDR3 comprises 17 residues. CDR1 is SEHNR, CDR2 FQNEAQ, per germline (reference sequence). Trimming removed 6 bases from V and 3 bases from J; junction bases left unmatched: 13. The DNA for the CDR3 is TGTGCCAGCAGGCCGCGGGGACTAGAGAGAGACAAAAACATTCAGTACTTC. Amino acid sequence: CASRPRGLERDKNIQYF.

This clone has just a few counts. CDR3 DNA sequence: TGTGCCAGCAGTTACTCGGCGGCTTCAGGGGCCCAGTACTTC. Translation: CASSYSAASGAQYF. The gene calls are TRBV6-6 and TRBJ2-5, with D possibly being TRBD1 (6 bases). The V and J ends lost 0 bases and 9 bases respectively, with 14 bases between them. The CDR3 loop spans 14 amino acids. Germline V gene sequence: CDR1 MNHNY, CDR2 SVGAGI (reference sequence).

The chain is built from TRBV28 and TRBJ2-7; D not certain. CDR1 MDHEN and CDR2 SYDVKM come from the germline V gene. This CDR3 is 15 amino acids long. V was clipped by 3 bases and J by 0 bases, with 12 bases between them. In DNA form, the CDR3 reads TGTGCCAGCAGTTTTCCTCAGGTTAGCTCCTACGAGCAGTACTTC. Its protein product is CASSFPQVSSYEQYF. The whole variable domain, filled in from reference TRBV28 and TRBJ2-7, reads DVKVTQSSRYLVKRTGEKVFLECVQDMDHENMFWYRQDPGLGLRLIYFSYDVKMKEKGDIPEGYSVSREKKERFSLILESASTNQTSMYLCASSFPQVSSYEQYFGPGTRLTVT.

In DNA, the CDR3 is TGCGCCAGCAGCACGGGGGGATCCGGAAACACCATATATTTT. Protein product: CASSTGGSGNTIYF. The genes are TRBV5-1 and TRBJ1-3, with D possibly being TRBD1 (5 bases). Trimming left V 4 bases short and J 4 bases short, with 12 bases between. The CDR3 is 14 residues long. Per the germline V gene, CDR1 is SGHRS and CDR2 is YFSETQ.

Written as DNA, the CDR3 is TGTGCCTGGAGTGTCAAAGGAGGGTATTTAGGGCAGTTCTTC. Translating gives CAWSVKGGYLGQFF. The chain employs TRBV30 and TRBJ2-7, with D perhaps matching TRBD2 (6 bases). The J call may be incorrect, as the DNA end agrees better with TRBJ2-1. CDR1 GTSNPN and CDR2 SVGIG come from the germline V gene (reference sequence). The CDR3 spans 14 residues.

This clone has only a few counts. V and J are TRBV28 and TRBJ2-6; 7 nucleotides line up with TRBD1. The CDR3 has 16 amino acids. Trimming took 5 bases from V and 2 from J; bases not matched to a gene: 6. CDR1 and CDR2 from the germline V gene are MDHEN and SYDVKM. The CDR3, as DNA: TGTGCCAGCAGTCTACGCGACAGGGCTGGGGCCAACGTCCTGACTTTC. This encodes CASSLRDRAGANVLTF.

This clone has more than one count but fewer than ten. The gene calls are TRBV4-3 and TRBJ1-5; no firm D call. This CDR3 region has 18 residues. V was pared by 0 bases and J by 0 bases, with 15 bases between. Germline V lookup: CDR1 LGHNA, CDR2 YSLEER. CDR3 bases: TGCGCCAGCAGCCAAGATGTAAGTAGGAGATATAGCAATCAGCCCCAGCATTTT. It specifies CASSQDVSRRYSNQPQHF.

This clone was seen only a few times. The V gene is TRBV7-8, the J gene TRBJ2-1; D is perhaps TRBD2 (6 bases). This CDR3 contains 18 residues. In germline, CDR1 is SGHVS, CDR2 FQNEAQ. Trimming stripped 2 bases from V and 4 bases from J, with 21 bases between. The CDR3 DNA is TGTGCCAGCAGCTTAATTTTGGTGGGTAGCGGACGATACAATGAGCAGTTCTTC. Protein product: CASSLILVGSGRYNEQFF.

The chain is built from TRBV6-5 and TRBJ2-5; 13 bases are shared with TRBD2. This CDR3 has 14 amino acids. V shed 7 bases, J shed 6 bases, and the junction held 5 bases outside the gene matches. CDR1 is MNHEY and CDR2 is SVGAGI in the germline V gene. CDR3 nucleotides: TGTGCCAGCACCCGGACTAGCGGGAGCCAGACCCAGTACTTC. Translation: CASTRTSGSQTQYF.

The rearrangement joins TRBV5-6 to TRBJ1-2, with TRBD1 as a possible D gene (5 bases). The germline CDR1 and CDR2 sequences are SGHDT and YYEEEE. CDR3 length: 14 residues. V lost 0 bases and J 2 bases, leaving 8 bases between the germline ends. The CDR3 nucleotides are TGTGCCAGCAGCTTGGTCACAGGAAACTATGGCTACACCTTC. Protein: CASSLVTGNYGYTF.

The chain couples TRBV19 to TRBJ1-5; 7 nucleotides line up with TRBD1. Germline values: CDR1 LNHDA, CDR2 SQIVND (reference sequence). This CDR3 has 16 residues. Trimming cost V 4 bases and J 4 bases; bases outside gene matches: 10. The CDR3 loop reads CASSTPWTGTNQPQHF. The CDR3 DNA is TGTGCCAGTAGTACCCCCTGGACAGGTACGAATCAGCCCCAGCATTTT.

The chain combines TRBV19 with TRBJ1-2; D might be TRBD1 (5 bases). Between the trimmed V and J ends, which lost 7 bases and 0 bases, there was a span of 15 bases. This CDR3 has 15 residues. From germline, CDR1 is LNHDA and CDR2 SQIVND (reference sequence). The chain's CDR3 is CASNLRTNANYGYTF. The CDR3 DNA reads TGTGCCAGTAACCTCAGGACAAATGCTAACTATGGCTACACCTTC.

Points on this clone: The same CDR3 arises from other DNA sequences in this sample as well. This chain uses TRBV5-1 with TRBJ2-5; 9 nucleotides match TRBD1. The CDR3 runs 14 residues. Germline V gives CDR1 SGHRS, CDR2 YFSETQ. V shed 4 bases and J 5 bases; nucleotides not matched to a gene: 6. The CDR3 region has the DNA TGCGCCAGCAGCCCGGGACAGGGAAGGGAGACCCAGTACTTC. Its translation is CASSPGQGRETQYF.